Each of the 15 T cell receptor beta chains below was sequenced from the same sample in a study of human T cells and chemical hapten exposure. One entry per CDR3 protein results from TCRdb running MiXCR on the RACE reads. The sample has about 58,000 distinct CDR3 sequences; 9.5% to 15% are singletons. As for time point: patch test 3, about 24 weeks after DPC sensitization. Treatment specified: therapeutic diphenylcyclopropenone sensitization with weekly scalp DPC. The specimen comprised whole blood, sampled in connection with sensitization to the hapten diphenylcyclopropenone (DPC). Source of these receptors: a man younger than 40 with alopecia areata. Some clones in this sample may be carry-over from other donors' samples.

The gene calls are TRBV18 and TRBJ1-2, with D maybe TRBD1 (6 bases). This CDR3 is 14 amino acids long. V was pared by 4 bases and J by 2 bases, with 11 bases between. Germline values: CDR1 KGHSH, CDR2 LQKENI. DNA of the CDR3: TGTGCCAGCTCACTGCGAGGGGGAAACTATGGCTACACCTTC. Translated, it gives CASSLRGGNYGYTF.

The chain joins TRBV6-6 to TRBJ1-2, with TRBD1 matching over 8 bases. The CDR3 is 13 amino acids. With 4 bases clipped from V and 6 bases from J, the junction kept 4 bases outside the gene matches. The germline CDR1 and CDR2 sequences are MNHNY and SVGAGI (reference sequence). The CDR3 spells CASSSTGVHGYTF. CDR3 sequence (DNA): TGTGCCAGCAGTTCGACAGGGGTTCATGGCTACACCTTC.

This clonotype was detected ten times or more. The V gene is TRBV10-3, the J gene TRBJ2-1, with a tentative D call TRBD1 (6 bases). The CDR3 totals 13 residues. The germline V gene has CDR1 ENHRY and CDR2 SYGVKD. V lost 9 bases to trimming and J lost 5 bases, with 14 bases between them. The CDR3 coding sequence is TGTGCCATAACCTGGGACACTAACAATGAGCAGTTCTTC. Translated, it gives CAITWDTNNEQFF.

The sample holds many counts of this clonotype. This chain links TRBV6-4 with TRBJ2-7, with 13 bases lining up with TRBD2. The CDR3 runs to 14 residues. Trimming cost V 5 bases and J 5 bases; bases outside gene matches: 3. The germline CDR1 and CDR2 sequences are MRHNA and SNTAGT. The CDR3 nucleotides are TGTGCCAGCAGTCGACTAGCGGGGGGCCACGAGCAGTACTTC. It translates to CASSRLAGGHEQYF.

This clonotype was observed many times. The V call is TRBV28, the J call TRBJ2-6; unclear D gene. The germline V and J ends were trimmed by 10 bases and 0 bases, with 4 bases remaining between them. This CDR3 has 12 residues. From germline, CDR1 is MDHEN and CDR2 SYDVKM. The CDR3 sequence: CATHSGANVLTF. CDR3 DNA: TGTGCCACCCACTCTGGGGCCAACGTCCTGACTTTC.

V usage is TRBV11-3 and J usage is TRBJ1-2, with a tentative D call TRBD1 (6 bases). The CDR3 totals 13 residues. In germline, CDR1 is SGHNT, CDR2 YENEEA. V lost 5 bases and J 8 bases, leaving 15 bases between the germline ends. CDR3 bases: TGTGCCAGCAGCAAGGGGGGGACGTACGGCTACACCTTC. Translating it yields CASSKGGTYGYTF.

Regarding this clonotype: Being one base from a much bigger clone, this may be a read error. This chain joins TRBV9 and TRBJ2-6; tentative D call: TRBD1 (5 bases). The CDR3 totals 17 residues. Germline V gives CDR1 SGDLS, CDR2 YYNGEE. CDR3 sequence: CASSVITGISGANVLSF. The CDR3 nucleotides are TGTGCCAGCAGCGTGATTACAGGAATCTCTGGGGCCAACGTCCTGTCTTTC.

This clonotype was detected many times. V is TRBV30 and J is TRBJ1-1; D unclear. From germline, CDR1 is GTSNPN and CDR2 SVGIG (reference sequence). The V gene lost 4 bases and the J gene lost 4 bases, with 10 bases spanning the gap. This CDR3 has 12 residues. CDR3 sequence: CAWTWEGTEAFF. The CDR3 DNA reads as TGTGCCTGGACGTGGGAGGGCACTGAAGCTTTCTTT.

This chain uses TRBV10-1 with TRBJ2-2; a possible D gene is TRBD2 (7 bases). CDR1 and CDR2 (germline): WNHNN, SYGVQD (reference sequence). The CDR3 is 15 residues long. Trimming shortened V by 8 bases and J by 2 bases, and 15 bases separated the two germline ends. CDR3 region: CASSEGGPNTGELFF. The CDR3 nucleotides read TGCGCCAGCTCTGAGGGGGGGCCCAACACCGGGGAGCTGTTTTTT.

The chain joins TRBV28 to TRBJ1-5; no definite D call. The CDR3 is 18 amino acids. Germline V lookup: CDR1 MDHEN, CDR2 SYDVKM. Trimming removed 5 bases from V and 0 bases from J, with 20 bases in between. In DNA form, the CDR3 reads TGTGCCAGCAGTCCCGGATTTCGTGGCACTTATAGCAATCAGCCCCAGCATTTT. It is translated as CASSPGFRGTYSNQPQHF.

This clonotype was counted only a few times. This chain joins TRBV9 and TRBJ1-5; D gene uncertain. Germline CDR1 is SGDLS and CDR2 is YYNGEE. This CDR3 has 16 residues. Deletions cut 4 bases from V and 0 bases from J, with 14 bases between. CDR3 DNA sequence: TGTGCCAGCAGCCCCGGGATGGAGGATAGCAATCAGCCCCAGCATTTT. Its protein product is CASSPGMEDSNQPQHF.

This chain uses TRBV27 with TRBJ1-2; a weak D match, TRBD1 (5 bases). This CDR3 has 16 residues. Trimming took off 3 bases at V and 4 bases at J, with 18 bases between the two ends. In germline, CDR1 is MNHEY, CDR2 SMNVEV (reference sequence). The DNA of the CDR3 is TGTGCCAGCAGTTTCACTACGGGGCCACAAAGCTATGGCTACACCTTC. It codes for CASSFTTGPQSYGYTF.

In this sample, this clonotype turned up a few times. The V and J genes are TRBV7-3 and TRBJ2-3, with 10 bases matching TRBD2. The junction had 4 bases not matched to a gene; V was cut back by 2 bases and J by 2 bases. This CDR3 spans 16 amino acids. Germline loops: CDR1 SGHTA, CDR2 FQGTGA. CDR3 sequence: CASSLGLAEITDTQYF. The CDR3 bases are TGTGCCAGCAGCTTAGGACTAGCGGAAATCACAGATACGCAGTATTTT.

V gene TRBV7-3 combines with J gene TRBJ2-3; 7 bases are a match to TRBD1. J was trimmed by 1 base and V by 0 bases; bases with no gene match: 7. In germline, CDR1 is SGHTA, CDR2 FQGTGA. The CDR3 length is 17 residues. Written as DNA, the CDR3 is TGTGCCAGCAGCTTAACGGGTCAGGGGGTCCGCACAGATACGCAGTATTTT. It encodes CASSLTGQGVRTDTQYF.

The rearrangement joins TRBV7-2 to TRBJ2-7, with D perhaps TRBD1 or TRBD2 (5 bases each). Germline V gene sequence: CDR1 SGHTA, CDR2 FQGNSA. Trimming removed 1 base from V and 0 bases from J, with 7 bases in between. This CDR3 is 14 amino acids long. Here the CDR3 DNA reads TGTGCCAGCAGCTTAGAGGGGAGCTCCTACGAGCAGTACTTC. Amino acid sequence: CASSLEGSSYEQYF.